The source of this T cell receptor beta chain is a study of Ad26.COV2.S vaccination and SARS-CoV-2 variants. Comment on this clone: What it recognizes is unknown.

Whole-study results and caveats: Spike-specific CD8+ and CD4+ T cell responses reportedly showed substantial breadth after vaccination. Total T cell responses may have been underestimated by the TCR breadth and depth analyses. Similar non-spike TCR breadth was seen in vaccine and placebo recipients. Vaccinees displayed broader spike-specific TCR repertoires than placebo recipients.

Generated by immunoSEQ multiplex PCR, the TCRdb table keeps only in-frame clones and is missing some. The sample holds around 350,000 clones, roughly nine tenths seen once. Germline V gene data show CDR1 as SGHRS and CDR2 as YFSETQ. The CDR3 spans 14 residues. V lost 3 bases, J lost 7 bases, and 13 bases lay in between. The chain recombines TRBV5-1 with TRBJ2-2, with D perhaps matching TRBD2 (5 bases). The specimen comprised peripheral blood, sampled after recovery from COVID-19. The TCR originated in a human donor who had recovered from COVID-19. This CDR3 is CASSSPGSGGELFF. The DNA for the CDR3 is TGCGCCAGCAGCTCCCCGGGATCCGGCGGGGAGCTGTTTTTT. Drawing the rest from reference TRBV5-1 and TRBJ2-2, the complete variable domain is KAGVTQTPRYLIKTRGQQVTLSCSPISGHRSVSWYQQTPGQGLQFLFEYFSETQRNKGNFPGRFSGRQFSNSRSEMNVSTLELGDSALYLCASSSPGSGGELFFGEGSRLTVL.